The following is a T cell receptor beta chain sequence with its context. This clonotype has only a few counts. The specificity of this receptor is unknown. Base quality data are lacking; no much larger clone is found one base away. Including cysteine and phenylalanine, the CDR3 has 12 amino acids. The read is trimmed to its CDR3 DNA, 36 bases read in frame from base 1. CDR1 SQVTM and CDR2 ANQGSEA are derived from the germline V gene. V drops 7 bases and J drops 3 bases, leaving 10 bases in between. Preparation of the library involved 5' RACE. The reads were generated on an Illumina HiSeq 2500. A second PCR of roughly 7 to 12 cycles was run with a J-beta primer mix and a sample-barcoded 5' primer. Each TCR beta cDNA molecule received a unique molecular identifier from a template-switch 5' adaptor carrying 12 random nucleotides. At least 3 million CDR3-containing paired-end reads were obtained from each sample. First-strand cDNA synthesis was performed from all RNA using the Mint cDNA synthesis kit, with priming by a TRBC-specific oligonucleotide. Following uracil-DNA glycosylase treatment, a first 18-cycle PCR with universal primers M1SS and BC2_uni_R was performed on all cDNA. Per the authors' processing: For normalization, 1 million high-quality reads were randomly selected from each sample, with every read carrying a distinct molecular identifier. Instead of being binned into consensus sequences, reads that shared molecular identifiers were thrown out. CDR3 identification, clonotype clustering and error correction used MiTCR with a Q25 quality threshold and the strictest error-elimination algorithm. A nonparametric unseen species model with Euler transformation was used to estimate lower-bound total TCR beta diversity. TCRdb trimmed public reads at Q25 via fastp, called clones via MiXCR and kept in-frame beta chains. Identical CDR3 protein sequences are pooled into one entry, listed with their most common genes and DNA. Clone size and V and J calls follow TCRdb, not the original study. The sample table contains roughly 800,000 distinct CDR3 sequences; only one count was recorded for approximately 35% of them. 10% to 15% of the sample goes to the ten largest clones.

This record comes from a study of blood T cells in healthy people across ages (dated by TCRdb to about 2015). As for the study more broadly: In model experiments, template switching captured roughly one uniquely barcoded TCR beta cDNA molecule for every two T cells. To track age-related changes in TCR beta repertoire diversity, the study relied on deep sequencing normalized with unique cDNA molecular identifiers. Using the same blood draw, the study looked at two additional independent replicas of 1 million unique cDNA reads for two donors, one aged 18 to 30 and the other aged 80 or older. Four age groups were formed from the donors: young (average roughly 16 years), middle-aged (just under 40), aged (over 55) and long-lived (less than 85). To avoid experimental bias, donors of different ages were distributed randomly across sequencing lanes.

Systemically healthy Caucasian individuals from Russia, 39 in total and aged about 6 to 100 years, were included as donors. Ten milliliters of peripheral blood were drawn from each donor into EDTA-treated Vacutainer tubes. Ficoll-Paque density-gradient centrifugation was used to isolate PBMCs, with at least 6.5 million per sample. Total RNA was extracted from PBMCs with Trizol reagent, with at least 6 micrograms obtained per sample. Naive CD45RAhigh/CD27high T cell percentages were measured by flow cytometry on a PBMC aliquot from every donor. Overall study outcomes, separate from this receptor: Observed TCR beta diversity per million T cells fell roughly linearly with age, and a significant reduction was already apparent by age about 43. Donor CMV infection status was unknown, potentially confounding age-related changes in expanded clonotypes. Compared with the aged group, the long-lived group had more naive CD4+ T cells, fewer expanded clones and increased TCR diversity, a pattern suggesting age selection. Total diversity estimates from one million sequenced T cells were considered lower bounds and underestimates. Observed TCR beta diversity correlated strongly with the percentage of naive T cells measured by flow cytometry. Conclusive comparison of naive and antigen-experienced compartments was prevented by the profiling of bulk unsorted PBMCs.

Sequencing used blood. The TCR originated in a man aged 18 to 30 in good health. The receptor chain draws on TRBV29-1 and TRBJ1-3; perhaps TRBD1 is the D gene, with 6 bases matching. At the DNA level, the sequence is TGCAGCGGAAGGACAGATGGAAACACCATATATTTT. The encoded protein is CSGRTDGNTIYF.